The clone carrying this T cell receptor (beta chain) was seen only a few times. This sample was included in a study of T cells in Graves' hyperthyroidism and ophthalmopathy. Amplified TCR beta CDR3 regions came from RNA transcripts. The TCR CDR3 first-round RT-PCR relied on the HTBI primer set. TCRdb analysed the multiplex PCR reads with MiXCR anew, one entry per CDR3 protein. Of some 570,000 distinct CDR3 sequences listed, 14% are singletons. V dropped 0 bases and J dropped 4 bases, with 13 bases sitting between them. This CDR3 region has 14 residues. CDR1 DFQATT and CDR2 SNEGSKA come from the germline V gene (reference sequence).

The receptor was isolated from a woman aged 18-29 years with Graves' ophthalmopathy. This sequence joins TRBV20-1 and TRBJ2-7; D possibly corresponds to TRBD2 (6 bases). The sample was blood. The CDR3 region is CSARDKDYLYEQYF. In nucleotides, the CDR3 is TGCAGTGCTAGAGACAAGGACTATCTTTACGAGCAGTACTTC.